A single sample is the source of the 10 T cell receptor beta chains below, sequenced in a study of blood T cell repertoires in COVID-19. This table comes from immunoSEQ multiplex PCR, and its TCRdb copy is limited to in-frame clones, with some not included. The table lists fewer than 150,000 clones, about 78% of them singletons. The sequenced sample was peripheral blood. These receptors were collected from a man in his 60s who had recovered from COVID-19.

This chain joins TRBV2 and TRBJ2-1, with 7 bases identical to TRBD2. Trimming at V came to 6 bases and at J to 4 bases, leaving 9 bases not matched to a gene. Germline CDR1 is SNHLY and CDR2 is FYNNEI. The CDR3 runs 15 residues. For the CDR3, the DNA is TGTGCCAGCAGCGCCACGGGACTACCATACAATGAGCAGTTCTTC. This gives the protein CASSATGLPYNEQFF.

The chain carries TRBV7-8 and TRBJ2-5, with 10 bases aligning to TRBD2. CDR3 size: 17 residues. The trim removed 2 bases at V and 4 bases at J, leaving 10 bases unmatched. Germline V gives CDR1 SGHVS, CDR2 FQNEAQ. The CDR3 here is CASSLSERGGWRETQYF. CDR3 in DNA: TGTGCCAGCAGCTTAAGCGAGCGGGGGGGCTGGCGAGAGACCCAGTACTTC. The complete variable domain, with remaining parts taken from reference TRBV7-8 and TRBJ2-5, reads GAGVSQSPRYKVAKRGQDVALRCDPISGHVSLFWYQQALGQGPEFLTYFQNEAQLDKSGLPSDRFFAERPEGSVSTLKIQRTQQEDSAVYLCASSLSERGGWRETQYFGPGTRLLVL.

CDR3 in amino acids: CASSWASGSNEQFF. The CDR3 DNA sequence: TGTGCCAGCAGCTGGGCTAGCGGGAGTAATGAGCAGTTCTTC. V and J are TRBV5-4 and TRBJ2-1, with TRBD2 matching 10 bases. The CDR3 length is 14 residues. The V segment lost 3 bases and the J segment 7 bases; nucleotides outside the gene matches: 4. Germline CDR1 reads SGHNT; CDR2 reads YYREEE (reference sequence).

V and J are TRBV28 and TRBJ1-1, with D maybe TRBD1 (5 bases). From germline, CDR1 is MDHEN and CDR2 SYDVKM. The CDR3 is made up of 14 amino acids. V lost 3 bases to trimming and J lost 3 bases, with 11 bases between them. The CDR3 bases are TGTGCCAGCAGTTTTGCAGGGAAGGACACTGAAGCTTTCTTT. It is translated as CASSFAGKDTEAFF. The entire variable domain, with the rest obtained from reference TRBV28 and TRBJ1-1, is as follows: DVKVTQSSRYLVKRTGEKVFLECVQDMDHENMFWYRQDPGLGLRLIYFSYDVKMKEKGDIPEGYSVSREKKERFSLILESASTNQTSMYLCASSFAGKDTEAFFGQGTRLTVV.

This clone was seen just once. The rearrangement joins TRBV7-2 to TRBJ2-3; 9 nucleotides align to TRBD2. Trimming cost V 1 base and J 4 bases; bases outside gene matches: 9. This CDR3 has 17 residues. Germline CDR1 SGHTA, CDR2 FQGNSA. This CDR3 is CASSLVGSGSAADTQYF. DNA of the CDR3: TGTGCCAGCAGCTTAGTTGGTAGCGGGAGTGCCGCAGATACGCAGTATTTT.

V usage is TRBV7-2 and J usage is TRBJ1-3; no clear D. The germline V and J ends were trimmed by 5 bases and 0 bases, with 8 bases remaining between them. The CDR3 has 14 amino acids. Looked up from germline, CDR1 is SGHTA and CDR2 is FQGNSA. In nucleotides, the CDR3 is TGTGCCAGCAGCCCTAACCACTCTGGAAACACCATATATTTT. Translation: CASSPNHSGNTIYF.

The sample holds many counts of this clone. The chain employs TRBV6-5 and TRBJ1-2; TRBD1 might be the D (6 bases). CDR3 size: 14 residues. In germline, CDR1 is MNHEY, CDR2 SVGAGI. V shed 0 bases and J shed 8 bases, with 13 bases lying between them. Here the CDR3 reads CASSYSDSSMGYTF. The CDR3 bases are TGTGCCAGCAGTTACTCGGACAGTTCTATGGGCTACACCTTC.

V is TRBV6-2 or TRBV6-3 and J is TRBJ2-5; 7 bases line up with TRBD1. The CDR3 contains 14 residues. The V and J ends lost 6 bases and 7 bases, in that order; junction bases with no gene match: 11. Germline CDR1 reads MNHEY; CDR2 reads SVGEGT. CDR3: CASSPGTAGWTQYF. The DNA of the CDR3 is TGTGCCAGCAGCCCCGGGACAGCAGGATGGACCCAGTACTTC.

The chain is built from TRBV27 and TRBJ2-2, with D possibly being TRBD1 (6 bases). CDR3 size: 13 residues. The germline CDR1 and CDR2 sequences are MNHEY and SMNVEV (reference sequence). Here the CDR3 DNA reads TGTGCGTCCGGGACATCGAACACCGGGGAGCTGTTTTTT. Its protein is CASGTSNTGELFF.

This clone showed up just a few times. The chain employs TRBV19 and TRBJ2-5, with no clear D. The V end was cut by 1 base, the J end by 1 base, with 7 bases between. The CDR3 covers 14 residues. The germline V gene has CDR1 LNHDA and CDR2 SQIVND (reference sequence). The CDR3 here is CASSIGWSQETQYF. The CDR3 DNA reads TGTGCCAGTAGTATAGGGTGGAGCCAAGAGACCCAGTACTTC.